Ten or more counts support the clone carrying this T cell receptor (beta chain). The CDR3 contains 13 residues. V was pared by 0 bases and J by 7 bases, with 10 bases between. CDR1 SGDLS and CDR2 YYNGEE come from the germline V gene. It was uncontrolled infection, other autoimmune disease, pregnancy or lactation that excluded patients. This entry belongs to a study of T cells in Graves' hyperthyroidism and ophthalmopathy. Amplified TCR beta CDR3 regions came from RNA transcripts. Initially, a first-round RT-PCR of the TCR CDR3 employed the HTBI primer set. Via MiXCR, TCRdb re-called the multiplex PCR reads, giving one row per CDR3 protein. The data show hundreds of thousands of distinct CDR3 sequences, approximately 40% seen once.

Sequenced input: blood. The receptor comes from a man younger than 35 with Graves' hyperthyroidism. J is TRBJ1-2 and V is TRBV9, with D perhaps matching TRBD1 (6 bases). The CDR3 spells CASSVDRVAGYTF. Here the CDR3 DNA reads TGTGCCAGCAGCGTAGACAGGGTTGCTGGCTACACCTTC.